This TCR beta chain is drawn from a study of circulating tumor DNA in untreated peripheral T-cell lymphoma. Points from the study as a whole: In about four fifths of patients, tumor-specific clonotypes were identified.

Concerning this clone itself: Its antigen is still unknown.

Before treatment, baseline tumor tissue was collected for sequencing. The germline CDR1 and CDR2 sequences are SGHVS and FNYEAQ. The CDR3 totals 15 residues. After removal of 1 base from V and 6 bases from J, the junction contained 7 bases not matched to a gene. TCRdb's copy holds only in-frame clones and misses some; the assay was immunoSEQ multiplex PCR. The table includes over 950 clones, 70% to 85% detected once. The chain links TRBV7-6 to TRBJ2-3; 7 bases map to TRBD2. The clonotype comes from a human donor with peripheral T-cell lymphoma. The sample consisted of tumor tissue. The CDR3 is CASSLESGAGDTQYF. As DNA, the CDR3 is TGTGCCAGCAGCTTAGAGAGCGGGGCCGGGGATACGCAGTATTTT.